This TCR beta chain was found in a study of identifying expanded T cells in peripheral blood (dated by TCRdb to about 2019). For the wider study: Technical replicates were generated by sequencing separate aliquots of the same genomic DNA pool, with four replicates compared pairwise.

Results and caveats for the whole study, not just this receptor: The beta-binomial model significantly reduced the number of clones called differentially abundant and the false-positive rate across all healthy-donor time intervals. The authors expected that over much longer intervals, such as months to years, biological variance in healthy repertoires might increase even further. Between technical replicates the binomial model flagged about 1.2 differentially abundant clones, whereas over around 2 weeks the binomial model flagged about 15 and over roughly 4 weeks 19 to 20. Variance in clone template counts between approximately two-week samples significantly increased with total template count across all healthy donors.

A distance of 14 bases separates the germline ends of V and J, which lose 4 bases and 5 bases respectively. Via the germline V gene (reference sequence), CDR1 is GTSNPN and CDR2 SVGIG. The CDR3 holds 13 amino acids from the cysteine to the phenylalanine. The entry retains the CDR3 DNA only, 39 bases that are in frame from base 1. The immunoSEQ Assay, which relies on bias-controlled multiplex PCR amplification of genomic DNA, was used to profile TCRbeta CDR3 regions. From the authors' description of their analysis: To quantify the absolute abundance of each unique TCRbeta CDR3 region, the sequences were collapsed and filtered. Two models were used to test differential abundance: a binomial model (Fisher-equivalent) and a beta-binomial model that adds time-dependent variance fitted from healthy donors. Clones with fewer than 5 combined templates were removed, and a clone was called differentially abundant if the clone's Benjamini-Hochberg FDR was below 0.01. The form v = (b*log(k)+a)^2 was used to model beta-binomial variance as a function of total template count across the two samples. This is the immuneACCESS table as TCRdb keeps it, with only in-frame sequences that have V and J called. A part of the clones is gone; compared with another copy, unresolved V genes explain less than half, and the rest is unexplained. The DNA was the basis for D and trimming; V, J and clone size are from that table. The sample contains approximately 56,000 clones, approximately 82% of them found a single time. The ten largest clones add up to 14% of the sample.

No immune events, such as infections, were documented for the healthy donors during the collection period. Healthy-donor blood repertoires served as a training cohort to calibrate time-dependent variance in a beta-binomial model of T-cell clone differential abundance. There were around 10 healthy donors in the training cohort, of whom 3 were female and 7 were male. An age range of about 25 to 64 years, with an average of around 44 years, was recorded for the donors. Obtained from a commercial supplier, whole blood was collected from each healthy donor at three time points set around 14 days apart. For immunosequencing, genomic DNA was extracted from unsorted whole blood. For this clone: The antigen it recognizes is unknown. There are no base qualities to consult, and no much larger clone falls within one base.

Specimen: blood. The sequence joins TRBV30 to TRBJ1-2; the D gene cannot be named for sure. The TCR originated in a person between 18 and 70 years old in good health. Read as DNA, the sequence is TGTGCCTGGAACCCCTATATTCAGTATGGCTACACCTTC. This is translated as CAWNPYIQYGYTF.